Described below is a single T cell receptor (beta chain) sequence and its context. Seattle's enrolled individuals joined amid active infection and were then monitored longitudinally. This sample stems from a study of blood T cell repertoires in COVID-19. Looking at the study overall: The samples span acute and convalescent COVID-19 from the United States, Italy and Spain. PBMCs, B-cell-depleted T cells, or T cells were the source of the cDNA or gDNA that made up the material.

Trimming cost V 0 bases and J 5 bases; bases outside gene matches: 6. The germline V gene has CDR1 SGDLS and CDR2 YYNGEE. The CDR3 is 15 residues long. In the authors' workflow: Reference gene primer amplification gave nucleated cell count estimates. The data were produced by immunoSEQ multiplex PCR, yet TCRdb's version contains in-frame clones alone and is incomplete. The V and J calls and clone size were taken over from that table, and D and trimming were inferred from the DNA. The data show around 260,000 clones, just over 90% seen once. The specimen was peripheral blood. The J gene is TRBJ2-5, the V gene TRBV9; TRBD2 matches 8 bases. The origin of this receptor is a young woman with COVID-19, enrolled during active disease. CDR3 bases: TGTGCCAGCAGCGTAGTATCGGGAGGGAAGGAGACCCAGTACTTC. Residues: CASSVVSGGKETQYF.